In this sample, the clone carrying this T cell receptor (beta chain) turned up many times. Its antigen is as yet unknown. Unique molecular identifiers were affixed to discrete cDNA molecules within the library. Authors' processing steps: Across samples, TCR counts had a median of roughly 100,000 and ranged from roughly 23,224 to 700,000. TCRdb itself ran the RACE reads through MiXCR, one entry per CDR3 protein. None of the V and J calls come from the authors' own analysis; TCRdb made them. The table shows tens of thousands of distinct CDR3 sequences, with approximately 9% occurring only once. Time point specified: healthy volunteer bleed at 2 weeks. Unfractionated whole blood served as the source for total RNA extraction. The sample comes from a study of human T cells and chemical hapten exposure. As for the study in general: Small differences in pooled library volume mainly drove the variation in TCR yields per sample.

Overall study results and limits: Counts of TCRs above 1 in 1000 frequency stayed unchanged with DPC sensitization.

J lost 7 bases, V lost 1 base, and 7 bases had no gene match. CDR1 and CDR2 (germline): SQVTM, ANQGSEA. The CDR3 contains 15 residues. The receptor was derived from a female donor in good health. Some clones in this sample may be carry-over from other donors' samples. J is TRBJ2-1 and V is TRBV29-1; 10 positions match TRBD2. Specimen: whole blood. In DNA, the CDR3 is TGCAGCGTTGAAGGGGTAGCGGGAGGTGGGAATGAGCAGTTCTTC. Its translation is CSVEGVAGGGNEQFF.